The clone carrying this T cell receptor beta chain was seen many times. The TCR beta CDR3 regions underwent amplification from RNA transcripts. First-round RT-PCR relied on HTBI primers, and a second-round multiplex PCR came next. Each CDR3 protein is one row after TCRdb ran MiXCR on the multiplex PCR reads. The profile shows some 1.1 million distinct CDR3 sequences, about 35% of them singletons. CDR1 and CDR2 (germline): DFQATT, SNEGSKA (reference sequence). The CDR3 is made up of 15 amino acids. The ends lost 0 bases at V and 7 bases at J; junction bases unmatched: 10. The sample comes from a study of Graves' ophthalmopathy and Graves' hyperthyroidism. Only newly diagnosed hyperthyroidism patients aged 18 to 65, with under 2 months' duration, were enrolled. Thyroid ultrasound, orbital computed tomography, TRAb, serum thyroxine and clinical symptoms formed the basis of diagnosis.

This TCR derives from an adult man with Graves' hyperthyroidism. The chain uses TRBV20-1 and TRBJ2-7; 9 bases align to TRBD1. The sample comprised peripheral blood or thyroid tissue (not recorded which). The CDR3 DNA follows: TGCAGTGCTAGAGAGAGGGGACAGGGCCTTCGGGAGCAGTACTTC. This codes for CSARERGQGLREQYF.